These 26 T cell receptor beta chains were sequenced from one sample in a study of CD8 T cells in ankylosing spondylitis. General observations from the study: In ankylosing spondylitis blood, a motif of roughly 8 highly homologous TCR beta variants appeared characteristic.

In TCRdb, the 5' RACE reads were re-called with MiXCR into one record per CDR3 protein. The table lists tens of thousands of distinct CDR3 sequences, roughly 9% of them singletons. Their recognized antigens are unknown. The sequencing sample was made of blood, either unsorted or a sorted T cell fraction (not recorded which). The origin of the receptors is a male donor with ankylosing spondylitis.

This clonotype was counted at least ten times. The chain recombines TRBV14 with TRBJ2-1; D perhaps matches TRBD2 (6 bases). CDR1 is SGHDN, CDR2 FVKESK, per germline. The CDR3 sequence is 18 residues long. Trimming stripped 2 bases from V and 2 bases from J, with 19 bases between. This chain's CDR3 is CASSQPGWSGHPYNEQFF. The CDR3 nucleotides are TGTGCCAGCAGCCAACCGGGATGGAGCGGGCACCCCTACAATGAGCAGTTCTTC.

In this sample, this clonotype turned up a few times. The rearrangement joins TRBV12-5 to TRBJ1-1; D is ambiguous. Trimming removed 1 base from V and 3 bases from J, with 15 bases in between. Germline V CDR1 and CDR2: LGHNT, FRNRAP. The CDR3 covers 16 residues. Here the CDR3 DNA reads TGTGCTAGTGGTTTGGCCTCTTCTTTGGAGGACACTGAAGCTTTCTTT. The encoded protein is CASGLASSLEDTEAFF.

The chain is built from TRBV9 and TRBJ2-7, with 16 bases fitting TRBD2. The CDR3 runs 15 residues. From germline, CDR1 is SGDLS and CDR2 YYNGEE. Germline trimming cut 4 bases from V and 5 bases from J; bases unmatched to any gene: 3. In nucleotides, the CDR3 is TGTGCCAGCAGCTCCGGGACTAGCGGGAGGGACGAGCAGTACTTC. It is translated as CASSSGTSGRDEQYF.

The rearrangement links TRBV13 to TRBJ1-1; weak D call: TRBD1 (5 bases). The CDR3 spans 14 residues. Looked up from germline, CDR1 is PRHDT and CDR2 is FYEKMQ (reference sequence). The ends were cut back, 8 bases at V and 2 bases at J, with 15 bases in the middle. Here the CDR3 DNA reads TGTGCCAGCGGGGATGGGGGAGTCAACACTGAAGCTTTCTTT. It specifies CASGDGGVNTEAFF.

Ten or more counts support this clonotype. The V and J genes are TRBV27 and TRBJ1-5, with a possible D match to TRBD1 (5 bases). Germline V CDR1 and CDR2: MNHEY, SMNVEV (reference sequence). Trimming pared 5 bases from V and 2 bases from J, leaving 10 bases between. The CDR3 is made up of 14 amino acids. The CDR3 reads CASSPMGGNQPQHF. CDR3 DNA: TGTGCCAGCAGTCCCATGGGGGGCAATCAGCCCCAGCATTTT.

A few counts support this clonotype. The V gene is TRBV29-1, the J gene TRBJ1-1, with D tentatively TRBD1 (5 bases). V lost 6 bases and J 5 bases, leaving 25 bases between the germline ends. The V gene's germline CDR1 is SQVTM and CDR2 ANQGSEA. This CDR3 is built from 16 residues. The CDR3 DNA sequence: TGCAGCGTAAACGGAATGTTTCGGGGGGAACCGACTGAAGCTTTCTTT. Residues: CSVNGMFRGEPTEAFF.

Ten or more counts support this clonotype. The genes are TRBV7-9 and TRBJ2-5; a possible D gene is TRBD1 (6 bases). The V end lost 1 base, the J end lost 1 base, and 10 bases lay between the germline ends. The length of the CDR3 is 15 residues. In germline, CDR1 is SEHNR, CDR2 FQNEAQ (reference sequence). The CDR3 nucleotides are TGTGCCAGCAGCTTAGAGACAGGCCTCCAAGAGACCCAGTACTTC. This gives the protein CASSLETGLQETQYF.

Many counts were recorded for this clonotype. The chain carries TRBV12-3 or TRBV12-4 and TRBJ2-2; 8 bases match TRBD2. This CDR3 comprises 14 residues. Trimming cost V 6 bases and J 2 bases; bases outside gene matches: 2. The CDR3 DNA sequence: TGTGCCAGCAGCGTAGCGGGAAACACCGGGGAGCTGTTTTTT. Protein sequence: CASSVAGNTGELFF.

This clonotype was counted only a few times. This chain joins TRBV5-4 and TRBJ2-7; the D gene could be TRBD1 or TRBD2 (5 bases each). Germline-derived CDR1 and CDR2 are SGHNT and YYREEE (reference sequence). The CDR3 length is 15 residues. The V end lost 3 bases, the J end lost 4 bases, and 17 bases lay between the germline ends. The CDR3 loop is CASSSGGGRVYEQYF. In DNA form, the CDR3 reads TGTGCCAGCAGCTCCGGAGGCGGCAGGGTTTACGAGCAGTACTTC.

This clonotype was observed many times. The chain combines TRBV10-3 with TRBJ2-2; possible D gene TRBD1, 6 bases. The CDR3 totals 16 residues. CDR1 ENHRY and CDR2 SYGVKD come from the germline V gene. V gave up 0 bases and J gave up 5 bases, with 13 bases separating them. CDR3 loop: CAISESWTVKTGELFF. The DNA for the CDR3 is TGTGCCATCAGTGAGTCATGGACAGTAAAAACCGGGGAGCTGTTTTTT.

This clonotype was recorded many times. The chain combines TRBV11-2 with TRBJ2-1; D is unclear. V lost 6 bases and J 12 bases, leaving 9 bases between the germline ends. This CDR3 has 10 residues. CDR1 and CDR2 from the germline V gene are SGHAT and FQNNGV. CDR3 residues: CASSSEWQFF. The CDR3 nucleotides are TGTGCCAGCAGTTCCGAGTGGCAGTTCTTC.

The chain has TRBV24-1 and TRBJ2-3; 9 positions match TRBD2. Germline V gives CDR1 KGHDR, CDR2 SFDVKD. The CDR3 contains 17 residues. V lost 3 bases and J lost 4; bases outside the gene matches: 10. CDR3 protein: CATSDPPISGSADTQYF. In DNA, the CDR3 is TGTGCCACCAGTGATCCCCCTATTAGCGGGAGCGCAGATACGCAGTATTTT.

The chain joins TRBV27 to TRBJ1-5; D call uncertain. Looked up from germline, CDR1 is MNHEY and CDR2 is SMNVEV (reference sequence). Trimming took 7 bases from V and 1 from J, leaving 17 bases between them. CDR3 length: 16 residues. CDR3 amino acids: CASITLTVVSNQPQHF. Here the CDR3 DNA reads TGTGCCAGCATCACTCTGACGGTGGTAAGCAATCAGCCCCAGCATTTT.

The table lists this clonotype with a few counts. J is TRBJ2-7 and V is TRBV4-1; 7 bases map to TRBD2. V shed 1 base and J 3 bases; nucleotides not matched to a gene: 9. The CDR3 spans 16 residues. CDR1 is MGHRA, CDR2 YSYEKL, per germline. The CDR3: CASSQGVLAEFYEQYV. CDR3 sequence (DNA): TGCGCCAGCAGCCAAGGAGTGCTAGCGGAATTCTACGAGCAGTACGTC.

Many counts were recorded for this clonotype. This chain connects TRBV27 to TRBJ2-1; 8 bases fit TRBD2. V gave up 4 bases and J gave up 3 bases; unmatched junction bases: 8. There are 16 residues in the CDR3. Germline CDR1 reads MNHEY; CDR2 reads SMNVEV (reference sequence). The CDR3 is CASSSRAGANYNEQFF. The DNA of the CDR3 is TGTGCCAGCAGTTCAAGAGCGGGAGCAAACTACAATGAGCAGTTCTTC.

This clonotype was seen repeatedly, ten times or more. CDR3 residues: CAGFWDYGYTF. CDR3 sequence (DNA): TGTGCCGGTTTCTGGGACTATGGCTACACCTTC. The chain recombines TRBV2 with TRBJ1-2; D not resolved. Germline V CDR1 and CDR2: SNHLY, FYNNEI. CDR3 length: 11 amino acids. V shed 11 bases and J shed 3 bases, with 10 bases lying between them.

This clonotype occurred many times. This chain uses TRBV25-1 with TRBJ1-2; D unresolved. The CDR3 contains 15 residues. In germline, CDR1 is MGHDK, CDR2 SYGVNS. V was clipped by 6 bases and J by 6 bases, with 20 bases between them. CDR3 nucleotide sequence: TGTGCCAGCAGACCTTTATCGGGTGAAGGAAATGGCTACACCTTC. It codes for CASRPLSGEGNGYTF.

This clonotype has a count of ten or more. This sequence joins TRBV29-1 and TRBJ2-5; either TRBD1 or TRBD2 may supply D (5 bases each). The CDR3 is 15 amino acids. Deletions cut 1 base from V and 1 base from J, with 13 bases between. Germline V CDR1 and CDR2: SQVTM, ANQGSEA. CDR3: CSVEGDLGSQETQYF. Here the CDR3 DNA reads TGCAGCGTTGAAGGGGACCTAGGATCCCAAGAGACCCAGTACTTC.

The chain joins TRBV18 to TRBJ1-2; D is ambiguous. Trimming pared 2 bases from V and 3 bases from J, leaving 10 bases between. Germline V lookup: CDR1 KGHSH, CDR2 LQKENI. This CDR3 spans 14 amino acids. The CDR3: CASSPEEGYYGYTF. The CDR3 nucleotides read TGTGCCAGCTCACCAGAAGAGGGATACTATGGCTACACCTTC. Combining the CDR3 with reference TRBV18 and TRBJ1-2 gives the whole variable domain NAGVMQNPRHLVRRRGQEARLRCSPMKGHSHVYWYRQLPEEGLKFMVYLQKENIIDESGMPKERFSAEFPKEGPSILRIQQVVRGDSAAYFCASSPEEGYYGYTFGSGTRLTVV.

The sample holds many counts of this clonotype. The chain is built from TRBV27 and TRBJ2-1, with D possibly matching TRBD2 (6 bases). CDR1 MNHEY and CDR2 SMNVEV come from the germline V gene (reference sequence). V gave up 7 bases and J gave up 7 bases, with 11 bases separating them. The CDR3 length is 12 residues. CDR3 protein: CASIAAENEQFF. The CDR3, as DNA: TGTGCCAGCATAGCGGCGGAAAATGAGCAGTTCTTC.

This clonotype has just a few counts. This chain uses TRBV27 with TRBJ1-1, with 7 nucleotides matching TRBD1. CDR1 and CDR2 from the germline V gene are MNHEY and SMNVEV (reference sequence). J was trimmed by 4 bases and V by 1 base; bases with no gene match: 6. CDR3 length: 15 residues. The CDR3 protein is CASSLLTGLGTEAFF. CDR3 nucleotides: TGTGCCAGCAGTTTATTGACAGGGTTGGGCACTGAAGCTTTCTTT.

The gene calls are TRBV27 and TRBJ2-1; D perhaps matches TRBD1 (6 bases). The CDR3 totals 13 residues. Germline loops: CDR1 MNHEY, CDR2 SMNVEV (reference sequence). Trimming shortened V by 5 bases and J by 3 bases, and 8 bases separated the two germline ends. CDR3 DNA sequence: TGTGCCAGCAGTAACAGGGTCTACAATGAGCAGTTCTTC. Its protein is CASSNRVYNEQFF.

This clonotype qualifies as medium-sized (0.01 to 0.1%). This chain joins TRBV2 and TRBJ1-1; a possible D gene is TRBD1 (5 bases). Trimming left V 6 bases short and J 0 bases short, with 8 bases between. Germline lookup yields CDR1 SNHLY and CDR2 FYNNEI. This CDR3 contains 13 residues. CDR3: CASRGQLNTEAFF. CDR3 bases: TGTGCCAGCAGGGGGCAATTGAACACTGAAGCTTTCTTT.

This clonotype was observed a few times. The chain links TRBV12-3 or TRBV12-4 to TRBJ1-1; possibly TRBD1 for D (5 bases). Trimming cost V 8 bases and J 6 bases, with 25 bases left between them. The CDR3 spans 16 residues. The CDR3: CASVSPGLMVGAEAFF. The CDR3 DNA follows: TGTGCCAGCGTTTCCCCGGGACTGATGGTGGGGGCTGAAGCTTTCTTT.

The V call is TRBV24-1, the J call TRBJ2-2; D not certain. Trimming shortened V by 5 bases and J by 0 bases, and 6 bases separated the two germline ends. Germline-derived CDR1 and CDR2 are KGHDR and SFDVKD. The CDR3 is 14 amino acids. DNA of the CDR3: TGTGCCACCAGTGTATCAGCGAACACCGGGGAGCTGTTTTTT. It is translated as CATSVSANTGELFF.

This clonotype has more than one count but fewer than ten. V and J are TRBV9 and TRBJ2-1, with 12 bases that match TRBD2. The germline gives CDR1 SGDLS, CDR2 YYNGEE. The CDR3 totals 19 residues. Trimming removed 0 bases from V and 0 bases from J; junction bases left unmatched: 7. This CDR3 is CASSVDPWTSGNSYNEQFF. In nucleotides, the CDR3 is TGTGCCAGCAGCGTAGACCCCTGGACTAGCGGGAACTCCTACAATGAGCAGTTCTTC.